The text below deals with one TCR beta chain. Its antigen is still unknown. These data belong to a study of OX40 agonist ivuxolimab in advanced cancers. Overall study results and limits: With doses of 0.1-3.0 mg/kg, partial responders showed among the lowest clonal expansion. Average numbers of expanded clones were greater in CD8+ T cells than in CD4+.

Libraries were prepared by immunoSEQ multiplex PCR; TCRdb keeps only in-frame clonotypes and omits some of them. Among around 26,000 clones listed, approximately 91% were seen once. Autoimmune disease history or systemic immunosuppression meant exclusion. Germline V CDR1 and CDR2: KGHSH, LQKENI. The CDR3 consists of 17 residues. V shed 2 bases and J 6 bases; nucleotides not matched to a gene: 12. Sample: CD4+ or CD8+ T cells sorted from blood, taken in a trial of the OX40 agonist ivuxolimab. This sequence originates from an adult with an advanced solid tumor such as melanoma, head and neck, liver or kidney cancer. V usage is TRBV18 and J usage is TRBJ2-7; 11 bases match TRBD2. CDR3 protein: CASSPELAGDGLGEQYF. CDR3 DNA: TGTGCCAGCTCACCAGAACTAGCGGGAGATGGACTTGGCGAGCAGTACTTC.